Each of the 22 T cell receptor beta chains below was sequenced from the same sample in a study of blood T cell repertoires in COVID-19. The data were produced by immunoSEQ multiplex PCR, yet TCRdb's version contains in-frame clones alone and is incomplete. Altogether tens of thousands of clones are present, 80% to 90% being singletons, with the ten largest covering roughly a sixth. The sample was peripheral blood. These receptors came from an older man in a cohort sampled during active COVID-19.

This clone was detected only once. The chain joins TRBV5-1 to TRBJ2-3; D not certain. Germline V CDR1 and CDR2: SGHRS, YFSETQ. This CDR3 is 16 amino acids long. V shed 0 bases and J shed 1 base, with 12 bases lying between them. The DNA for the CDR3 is TGCGCCAGCAGCTTGGGTCTAATCACCCGCACAGATACGCAGTATTTT. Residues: CASSLGLITRTDTQYF.

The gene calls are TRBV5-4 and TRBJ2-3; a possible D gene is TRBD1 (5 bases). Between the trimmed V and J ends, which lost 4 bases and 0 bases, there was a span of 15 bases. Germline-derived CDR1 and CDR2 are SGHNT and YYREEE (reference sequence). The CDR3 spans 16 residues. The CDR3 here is CASSGRVSPSTDTQYF. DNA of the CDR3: TGTGCCAGCAGCGGCAGGGTTTCTCCTAGCACAGATACGCAGTATTTT. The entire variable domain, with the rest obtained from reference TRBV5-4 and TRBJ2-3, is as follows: ETGVTQSPTHLIKTRGQQVTLRCSSQSGHNTVSWYQQALGQGPQFIFQYYREEENGRGNFPPRFSGLQFPNYSSELNVNALELDDSALYLCASSGRVSPSTDTQYFGPGTRLTVL.

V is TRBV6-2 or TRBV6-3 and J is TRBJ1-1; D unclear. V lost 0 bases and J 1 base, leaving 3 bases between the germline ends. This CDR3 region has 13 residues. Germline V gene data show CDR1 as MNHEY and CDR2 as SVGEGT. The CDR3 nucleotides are TGTGCCAGCAGTTACTCCAAGAACACTGAAGCTTTCTTT. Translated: CASSYSKNTEAFF.

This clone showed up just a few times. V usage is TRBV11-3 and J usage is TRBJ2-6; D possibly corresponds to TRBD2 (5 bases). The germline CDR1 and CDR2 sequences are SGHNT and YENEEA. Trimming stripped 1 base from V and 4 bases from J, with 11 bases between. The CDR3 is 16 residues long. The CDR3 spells CASSLGSGVGANVLTF. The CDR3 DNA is TGTGCCAGCAGCTTAGGTTCCGGGGTCGGGGCCAACGTCCTGACTTTC. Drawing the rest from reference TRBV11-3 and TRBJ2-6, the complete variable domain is EAGVVQSPRYKIIEKKQPVAFWCNPISGHNTLYWYLQNLGQGPELLIRYENEEAVDDSQLPKDRFSAERLKGVDSTLKIQPAELGDSAVYLCASSLGSGVGANVLTFGAGSRLTVL.

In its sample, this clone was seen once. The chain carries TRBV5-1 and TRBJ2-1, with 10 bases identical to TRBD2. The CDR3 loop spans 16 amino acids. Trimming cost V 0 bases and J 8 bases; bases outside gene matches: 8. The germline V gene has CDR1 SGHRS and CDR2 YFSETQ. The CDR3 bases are TGCGCCAGCAGCTTGGGAGCGGGGGGGCCTCGGGATGAGCAGTTCTTC. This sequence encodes CASSLGAGGPRDEQFF.

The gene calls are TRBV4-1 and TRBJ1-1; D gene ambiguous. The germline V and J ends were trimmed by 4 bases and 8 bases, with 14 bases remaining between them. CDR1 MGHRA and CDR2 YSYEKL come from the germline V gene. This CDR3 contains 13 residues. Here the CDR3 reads CASSLTRALEAFF. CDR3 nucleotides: TGCGCCAGCAGCCTAACGAGGGCATTGGAAGCTTTCTTT.

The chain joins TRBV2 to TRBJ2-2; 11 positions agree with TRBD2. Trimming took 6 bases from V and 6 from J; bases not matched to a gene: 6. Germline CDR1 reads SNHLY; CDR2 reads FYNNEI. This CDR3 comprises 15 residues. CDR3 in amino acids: CASRASGGPSGELFF. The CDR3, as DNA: TGTGCCAGCAGGGCTAGCGGGGGGCCCTCCGGGGAGCTGTTTTTT.

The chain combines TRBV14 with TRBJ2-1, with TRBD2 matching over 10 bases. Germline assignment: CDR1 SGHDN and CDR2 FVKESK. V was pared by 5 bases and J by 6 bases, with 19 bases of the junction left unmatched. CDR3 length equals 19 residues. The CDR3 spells CASSYKALKRGGPGNEQFF. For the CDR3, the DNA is TGTGCCAGCAGCTACAAAGCGCTAAAGCGGGGGGGCCCAGGCAATGAGCAGTTCTTC. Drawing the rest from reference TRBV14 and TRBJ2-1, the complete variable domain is EAGVTQFPSHSVIEKGQTVTLRCDPISGHDNLYWYRRVMGKEIKFLLHFVKESKQDESGMPNNRFLAERTGGTYSTLKVQPAELEDSGVYFCASSYKALKRGGPGNEQFFGPGTRLTVL.

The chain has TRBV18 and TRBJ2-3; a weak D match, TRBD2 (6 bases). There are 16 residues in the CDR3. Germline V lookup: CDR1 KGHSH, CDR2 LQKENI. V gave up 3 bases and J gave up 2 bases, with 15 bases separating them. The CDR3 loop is CASSPVGLRLTDTQYF. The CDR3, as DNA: TGTGCCAGCTCACCTGTGGGACTCAGGCTCACAGATACGCAGTATTTT.

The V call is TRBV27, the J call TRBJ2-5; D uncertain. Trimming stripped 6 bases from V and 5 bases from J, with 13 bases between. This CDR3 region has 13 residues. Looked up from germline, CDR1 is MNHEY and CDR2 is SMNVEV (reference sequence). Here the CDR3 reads CASSPNPLETQYF. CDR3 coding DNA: TGTGCCAGCAGCCCTAATCCCCTGGAGACCCAGTACTTC.

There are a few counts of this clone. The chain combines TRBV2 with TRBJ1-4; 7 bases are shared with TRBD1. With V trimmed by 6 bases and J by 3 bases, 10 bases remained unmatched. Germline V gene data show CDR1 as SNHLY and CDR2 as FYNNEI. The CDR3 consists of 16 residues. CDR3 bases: TGTGCCAGCAGCTCGACAGGGATGGCTGCTAATGAAAAACTGTTTTTT. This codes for CASSSTGMAANEKLFF.

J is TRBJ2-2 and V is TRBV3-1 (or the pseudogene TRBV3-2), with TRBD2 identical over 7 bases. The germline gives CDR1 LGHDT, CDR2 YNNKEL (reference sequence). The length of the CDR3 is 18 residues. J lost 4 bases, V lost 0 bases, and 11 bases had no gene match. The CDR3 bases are TGTGCCAGCAGCCAAGACCTGGGAGGGGTAGGGATCACCGGGGAGCTGTTTTTT. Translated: CASSQDLGGVGITGELFF.

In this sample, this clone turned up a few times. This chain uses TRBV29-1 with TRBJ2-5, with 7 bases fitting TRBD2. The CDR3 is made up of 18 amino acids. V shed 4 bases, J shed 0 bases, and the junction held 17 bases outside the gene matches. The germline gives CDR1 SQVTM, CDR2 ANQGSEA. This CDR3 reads CSVVSRDGRRGYQETQYF. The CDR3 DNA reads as TGCAGCGTTGTAAGTAGGGACGGCCGGCGGGGGTACCAAGAGACCCAGTACTTC. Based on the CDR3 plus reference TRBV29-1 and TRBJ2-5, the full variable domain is SAVISQKPSRDICQRGTSLTIQCQVDSQVTMMFWYRQQPGQSLTLIATANQGSEATYESGFVIDKFPISRPNLTFSTLTVSNMSPEDSSIYLCSVVSRDGRRGYQETQYFGPGTRLLVL.

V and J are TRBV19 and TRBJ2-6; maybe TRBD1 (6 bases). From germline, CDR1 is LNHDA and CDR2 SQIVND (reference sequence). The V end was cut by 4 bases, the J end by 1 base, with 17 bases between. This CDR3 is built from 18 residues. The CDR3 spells CASSTDSSPQSGANVLTF. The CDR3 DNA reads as TGTGCCAGTAGTACGGACAGCTCGCCGCAATCTGGGGCCAACGTCCTGACTTTC.

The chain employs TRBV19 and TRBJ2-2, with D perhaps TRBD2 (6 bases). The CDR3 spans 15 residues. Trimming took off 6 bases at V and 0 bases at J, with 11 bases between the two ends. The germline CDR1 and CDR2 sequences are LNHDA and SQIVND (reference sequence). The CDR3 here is CASRRDFANTGELFF. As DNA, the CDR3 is TGTGCCAGTAGGCGGGACTTCGCGAACACCGGGGAGCTGTTTTTT. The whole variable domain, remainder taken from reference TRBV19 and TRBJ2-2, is DGGITQSPKYLFRKEGQNVTLSCEQNLNHDAMYWYRQDPGQGLRLIYYSQIVNDFQKGDIAEGYSVSREKKESFPLTVTSAQKNPTAFYLCASRRDFANTGELFFGEGSRLTVL.

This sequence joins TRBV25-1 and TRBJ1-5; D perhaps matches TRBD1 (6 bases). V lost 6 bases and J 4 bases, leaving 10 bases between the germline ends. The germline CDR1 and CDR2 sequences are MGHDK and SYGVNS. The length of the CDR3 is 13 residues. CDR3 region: CASRGQSNQPQHF. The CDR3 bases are TGTGCCAGCAGAGGACAGAGTAATCAGCCCCAGCATTTT.

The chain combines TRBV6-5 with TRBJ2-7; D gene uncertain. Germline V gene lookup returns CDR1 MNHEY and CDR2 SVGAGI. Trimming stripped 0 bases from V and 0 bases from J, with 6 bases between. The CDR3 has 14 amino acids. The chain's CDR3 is CASSYSVGSYEQYF. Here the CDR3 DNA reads TGTGCCAGCAGTTACTCGGTCGGCTCCTACGAGCAGTACTTC.

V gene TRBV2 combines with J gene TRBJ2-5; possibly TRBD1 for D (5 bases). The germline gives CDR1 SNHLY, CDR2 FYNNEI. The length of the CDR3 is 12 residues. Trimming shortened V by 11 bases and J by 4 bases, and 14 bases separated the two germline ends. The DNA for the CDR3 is TGTGCCGGTACCAGGGATGGAGAGACCCAGTACTTC. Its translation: CAGTRDGETQYF.

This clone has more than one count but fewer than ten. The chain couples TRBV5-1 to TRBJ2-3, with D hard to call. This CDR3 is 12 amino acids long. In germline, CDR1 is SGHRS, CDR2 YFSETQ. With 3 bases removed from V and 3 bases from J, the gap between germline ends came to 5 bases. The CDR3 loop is CASSSVTDTQYF. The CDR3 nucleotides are TGCGCCAGCAGCTCCGTTACAGATACGCAGTATTTT.

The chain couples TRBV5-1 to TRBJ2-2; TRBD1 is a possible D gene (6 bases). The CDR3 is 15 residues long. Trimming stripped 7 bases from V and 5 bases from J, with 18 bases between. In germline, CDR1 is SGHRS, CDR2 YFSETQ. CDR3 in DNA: TGCGCCAGCGGCCATGGGGACACTCATACCGGGGAGCTGTTTTTT. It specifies CASGHGDTHTGELFF.

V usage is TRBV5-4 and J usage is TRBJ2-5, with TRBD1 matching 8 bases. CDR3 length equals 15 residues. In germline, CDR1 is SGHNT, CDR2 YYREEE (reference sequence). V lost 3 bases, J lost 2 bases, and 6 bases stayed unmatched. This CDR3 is CASSSPGTGQETQYF. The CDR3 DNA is TGTGCCAGCAGCTCCCCCGGGACAGGTCAAGAGACCCAGTACTTC.

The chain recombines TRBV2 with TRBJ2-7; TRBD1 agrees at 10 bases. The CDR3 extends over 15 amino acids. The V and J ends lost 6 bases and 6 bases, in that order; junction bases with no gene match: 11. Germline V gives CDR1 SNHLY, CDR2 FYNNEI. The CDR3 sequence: CASSETGQGVFEQYV. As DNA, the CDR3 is TGTGCCAGCAGCGAGACTGGACAGGGGGTTTTCGAGCAGTACGTC.